This T cell receptor (beta chain) emerged from a study of blood T cell repertoires in COVID-19. Overall study: Acute and convalescent COVID-19 samples came from the United States, Italy and Spain. From T cells, B-cell-depleted T cells, or PBMCs came the material, which was cDNA or gDNA.

CDR3 length: 15 amino acids. Trimming took 3 bases from V and 4 from J, leaving 13 bases between them. Germline CDR1 and CDR2: MGHRA and YSYEKL. Original processing methods: Counts of nucleated cells, estimated from reference gene primer amplification, were obtained. The assay was immunoSEQ multiplex PCR, and TCRdb's table has in-frame clones only and misses some. Clone size and V and J calls were adopted from that table, with D and trimming inferred from the DNA. Of about 120,000 clones listed, around 70% are singletons. The sequence was collected from a man in his fifties or sixties with acute or convalescent COVID-19. The chain employs TRBV4-1 and TRBJ2-1, with D possibly being TRBD1 (6 bases). Input material: peripheral blood. This chain's CDR3 is CASSQGASMYNEQFF. CDR3 bases: TGCGCCAGCAGCCAGGGGGCTTCCATGTACAATGAGCAGTTCTTC.